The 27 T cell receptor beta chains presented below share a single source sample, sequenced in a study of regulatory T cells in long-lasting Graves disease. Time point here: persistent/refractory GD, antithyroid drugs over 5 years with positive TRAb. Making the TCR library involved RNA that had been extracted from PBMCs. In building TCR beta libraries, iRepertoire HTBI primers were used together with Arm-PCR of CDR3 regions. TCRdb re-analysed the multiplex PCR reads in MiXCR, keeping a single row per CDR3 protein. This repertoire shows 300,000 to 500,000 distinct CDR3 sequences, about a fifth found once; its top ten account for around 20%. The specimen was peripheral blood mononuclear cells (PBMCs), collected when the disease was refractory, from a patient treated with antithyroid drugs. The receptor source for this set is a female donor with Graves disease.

The CDR3 here is CASSLMLSRAETQYF. In nucleotides, the CDR3 is TGTGCCAGCAGCTTGATGTTATCAAGGGCGGAGACCCAGTACTTC. The gene calls are TRBV7-2 and TRBJ2-5; unclear D gene. This CDR3 comprises 15 residues. Germline loops: CDR1 SGHTA, CDR2 FQGNSA. V was cut by 3 bases and J by 5 bases, with 16 bases left in between.

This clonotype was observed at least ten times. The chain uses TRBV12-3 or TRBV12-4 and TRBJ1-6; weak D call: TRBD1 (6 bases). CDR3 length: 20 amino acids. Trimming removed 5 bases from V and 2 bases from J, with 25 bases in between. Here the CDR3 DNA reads TGTGCCAGCAGTCCATGGGAACAGGGTGTGACGGGGGCCTATAATTCACCCCTCCACTTT. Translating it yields CASSPWEQGVTGAYNSPLHF.

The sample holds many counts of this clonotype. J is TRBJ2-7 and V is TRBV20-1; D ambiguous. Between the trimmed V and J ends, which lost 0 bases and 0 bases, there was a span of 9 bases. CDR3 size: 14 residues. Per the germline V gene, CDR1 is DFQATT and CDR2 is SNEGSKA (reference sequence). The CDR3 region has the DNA TGCAGTGCTAGAGATGGGAAGGGCTCCTACGAGCAGTACTTC. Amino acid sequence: CSARDGKGSYEQYF.

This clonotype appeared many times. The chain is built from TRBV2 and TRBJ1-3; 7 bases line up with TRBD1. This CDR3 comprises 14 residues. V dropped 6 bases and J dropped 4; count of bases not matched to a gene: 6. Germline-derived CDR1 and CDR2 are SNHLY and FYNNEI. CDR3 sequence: CASRGQYPGNTIYF. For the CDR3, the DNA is TGTGCCAGCAGGGGACAGTATCCCGGAAACACCATATATTTT.

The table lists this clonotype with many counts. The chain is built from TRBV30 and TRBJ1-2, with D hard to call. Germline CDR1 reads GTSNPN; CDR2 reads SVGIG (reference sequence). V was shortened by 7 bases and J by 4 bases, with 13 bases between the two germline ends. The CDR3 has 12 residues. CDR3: CAFVSGSYGYTF. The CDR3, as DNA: TGTGCCTTCGTCAGTGGGTCCTATGGCTACACCTTC.

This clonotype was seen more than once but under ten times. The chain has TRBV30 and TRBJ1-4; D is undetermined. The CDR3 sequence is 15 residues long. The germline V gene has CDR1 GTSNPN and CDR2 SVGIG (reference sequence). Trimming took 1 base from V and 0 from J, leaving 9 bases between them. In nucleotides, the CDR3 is TGTGCCTGGAGTGACCATTCTGCAACTAATGAAAAACTGTTTTTT. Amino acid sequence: CAWSDHSATNEKLFF.

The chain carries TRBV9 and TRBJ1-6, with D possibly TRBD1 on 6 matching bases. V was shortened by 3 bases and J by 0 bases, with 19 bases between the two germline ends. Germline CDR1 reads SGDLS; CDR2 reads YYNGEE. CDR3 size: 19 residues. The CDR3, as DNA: TGTGCCAGCAGCGAGCCATCGGACAGCCCGAGCTCCTATAATTCACCCCTCCACTTT. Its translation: CASSEPSDSPSSYNSPLHF.

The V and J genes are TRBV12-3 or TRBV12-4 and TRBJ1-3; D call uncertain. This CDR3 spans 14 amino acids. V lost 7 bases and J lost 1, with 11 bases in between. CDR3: CASMMSSSGNTIYF. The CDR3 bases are TGTGCCAGCATGATGAGTTCTTCTGGAAACACCATATATTTT.

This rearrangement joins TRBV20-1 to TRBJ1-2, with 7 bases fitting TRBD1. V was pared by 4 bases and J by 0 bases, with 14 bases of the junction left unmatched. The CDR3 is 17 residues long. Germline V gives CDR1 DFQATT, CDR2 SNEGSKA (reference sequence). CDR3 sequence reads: CSAKTGGRGTSNYGYTF. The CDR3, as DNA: TGCAGTGCTAAGACGGGGGGCAGGGGGACCTCTAACTATGGCTACACCTTC.

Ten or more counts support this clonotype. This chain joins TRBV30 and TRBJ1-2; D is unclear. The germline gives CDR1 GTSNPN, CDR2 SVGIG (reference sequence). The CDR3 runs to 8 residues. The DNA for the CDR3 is TGTACGGTGGACGGCTACACCTTC. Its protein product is CTVDGYTF. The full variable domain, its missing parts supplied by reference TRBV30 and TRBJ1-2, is SQTIHQWPATLVQPVGSPLSLECTVEGTSNPNLYWYRQAAGRGLQLLFYSVGIGQISSEVPQNLSASRPQDRQFILSSKKLLLSDSGFYLCTVDGYTFGSGTRLTVV.

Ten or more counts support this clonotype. The CDR3 DNA reads TGTGCCTGGAGGGGAATGAACACTGAAGCTTTCTTT. It is translated as CAWRGMNTEAFF. This chain joins TRBV30 and TRBJ1-1, with D unresolved. Germline V lookup: CDR1 GTSNPN, CDR2 SVGIG (reference sequence). The CDR3 has 12 residues. Trimming shortened V by 3 bases and J by 0 bases, and 5 bases separated the two germline ends.

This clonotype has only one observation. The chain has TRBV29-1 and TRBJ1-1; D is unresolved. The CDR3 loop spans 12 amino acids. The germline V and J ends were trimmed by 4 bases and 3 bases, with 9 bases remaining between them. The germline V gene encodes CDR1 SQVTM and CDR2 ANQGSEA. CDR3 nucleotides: TGCAGCGTTGGGCAGGTGTACACTGAAGCTTTCTTT. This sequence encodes CSVGQVYTEAFF.

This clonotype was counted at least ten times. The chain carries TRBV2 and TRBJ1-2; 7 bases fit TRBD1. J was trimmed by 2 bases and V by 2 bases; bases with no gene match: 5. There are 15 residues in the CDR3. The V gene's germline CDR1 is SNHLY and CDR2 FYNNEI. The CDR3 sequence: CASSETGTANYGYTF. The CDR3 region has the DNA TGTGCCAGCAGTGAAACCGGGACAGCGAACTATGGCTACACCTTC.

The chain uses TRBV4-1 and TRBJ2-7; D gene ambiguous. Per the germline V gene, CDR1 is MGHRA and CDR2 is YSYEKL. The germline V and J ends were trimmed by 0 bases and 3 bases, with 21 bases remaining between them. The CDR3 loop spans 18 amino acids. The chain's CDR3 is CASSQDLSGHSTYYEQYF. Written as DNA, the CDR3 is TGCGCCAGCAGCCAAGATCTGTCCGGGCACAGTACGTACTACGAGCAGTACTTC.

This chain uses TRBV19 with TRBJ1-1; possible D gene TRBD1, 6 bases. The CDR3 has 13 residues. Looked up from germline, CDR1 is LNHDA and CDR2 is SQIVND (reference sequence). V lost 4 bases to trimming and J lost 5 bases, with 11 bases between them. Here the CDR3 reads CASSSDRWTEAFF. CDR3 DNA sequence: TGTGCCAGTAGTAGCGACAGGTGGACTGAAGCTTTCTTT.

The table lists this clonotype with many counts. CDR3 residues: CSASPHRVKGGYTF. The DNA for the CDR3 is TGCAGTGCTAGTCCCCACAGGGTGAAAGGTGGCTACACCTTC. This sequence joins TRBV20-1 and TRBJ1-2, with D perhaps matching TRBD1 (6 bases). Germline assignment: CDR1 DFQATT and CDR2 SNEGSKA (reference sequence). Trimming shortened V by 3 bases and J by 7 bases, and 18 bases separated the two germline ends. The CDR3 spans 14 residues.

The CDR3 DNA sequence: TGTGCCAGCAGTCTGTGGGGTAATGAGCAGTTCTTC. Its translation is CASSLWGNEQFF. This sequence joins TRBV12-3 or TRBV12-4 and TRBJ2-1; no clear D. The ends were cut back, 5 bases at V and 7 bases at J, with 9 bases in the middle. This CDR3 contains 12 residues.

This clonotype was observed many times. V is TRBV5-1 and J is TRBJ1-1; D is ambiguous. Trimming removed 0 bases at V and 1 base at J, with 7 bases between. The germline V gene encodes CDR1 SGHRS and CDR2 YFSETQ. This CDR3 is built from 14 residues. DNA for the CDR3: TGCGCCAGCAGCTTGGGAGAAAGGAACACTGAAGCTTTCTTT. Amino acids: CASSLGERNTEAFF.

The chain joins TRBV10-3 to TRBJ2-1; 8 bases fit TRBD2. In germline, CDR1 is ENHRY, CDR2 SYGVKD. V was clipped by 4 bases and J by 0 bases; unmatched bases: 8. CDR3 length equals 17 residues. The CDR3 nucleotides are TGTGCCATCAGTGTTATTCTAGCGGGCAGCTCCTACAATGAGCAGTTCTTC. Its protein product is CAISVILAGSSYNEQFF.

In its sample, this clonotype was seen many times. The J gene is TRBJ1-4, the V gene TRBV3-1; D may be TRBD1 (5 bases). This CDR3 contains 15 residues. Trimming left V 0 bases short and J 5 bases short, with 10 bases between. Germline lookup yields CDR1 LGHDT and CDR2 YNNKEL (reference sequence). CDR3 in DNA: TGTGCCAGCAGCCAAGAGGGGACCTCCAATGAAAAACTGTTTTTT. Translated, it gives CASSQEGTSNEKLFF.

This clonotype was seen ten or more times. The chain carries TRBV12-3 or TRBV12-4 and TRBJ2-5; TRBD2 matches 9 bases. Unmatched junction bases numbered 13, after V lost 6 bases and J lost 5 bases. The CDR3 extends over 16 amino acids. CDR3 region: CASSKGAGGPGETQYF. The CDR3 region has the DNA TGTGCCAGCAGCAAAGGAGCGGGAGGACCTGGGGAGACCCAGTACTTC.

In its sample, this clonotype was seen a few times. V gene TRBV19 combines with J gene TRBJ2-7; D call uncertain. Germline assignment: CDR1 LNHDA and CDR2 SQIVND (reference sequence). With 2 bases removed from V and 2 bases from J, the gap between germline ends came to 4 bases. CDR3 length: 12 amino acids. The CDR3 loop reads CASSINTYEQYF. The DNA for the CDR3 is TGTGCCAGTAGTATAAACACCTACGAGCAGTACTTC. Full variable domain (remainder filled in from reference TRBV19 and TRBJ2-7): DGGITQSPKYLFRKEGQNVTLSCEQNLNHDAMYWYRQDPGQGLRLIYYSQIVNDFQKGDIAEGYSVSREKKESFPLTVTSAQKNPTAFYLCASSINTYEQYFGPGTRLTVT.

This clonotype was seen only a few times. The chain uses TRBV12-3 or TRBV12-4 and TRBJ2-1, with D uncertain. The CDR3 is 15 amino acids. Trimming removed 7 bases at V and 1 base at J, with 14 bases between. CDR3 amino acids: CASTPPLASYNEQFF. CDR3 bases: TGTGCCAGCACACCCCCATTAGCATCCTACAATGAGCAGTTCTTC.

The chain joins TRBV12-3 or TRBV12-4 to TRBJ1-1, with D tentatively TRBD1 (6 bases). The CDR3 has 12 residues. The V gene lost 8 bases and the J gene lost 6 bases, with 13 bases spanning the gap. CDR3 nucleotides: TGTGCCAGCCGGACACAGGGCGCTGAAGCTTTCTTT. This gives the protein CASRTQGAEAFF.

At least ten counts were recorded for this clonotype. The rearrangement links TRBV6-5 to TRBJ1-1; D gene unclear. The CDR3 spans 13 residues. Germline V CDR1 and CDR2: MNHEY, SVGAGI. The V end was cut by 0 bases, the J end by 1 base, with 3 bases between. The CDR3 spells CASSYSRNTEAFF. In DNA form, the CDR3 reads TGTGCCAGCAGTTACTCACGGAACACTGAAGCTTTCTTT.

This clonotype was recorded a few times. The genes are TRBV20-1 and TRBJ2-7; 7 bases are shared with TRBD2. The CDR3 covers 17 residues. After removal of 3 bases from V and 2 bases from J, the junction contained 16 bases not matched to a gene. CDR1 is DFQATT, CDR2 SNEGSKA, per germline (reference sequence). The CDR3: CSASGGSQDTLPYEQYF. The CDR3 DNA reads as TGCAGTGCTAGCGGGGGGTCACAAGATACCCTACCCTACGAGCAGTACTTC.

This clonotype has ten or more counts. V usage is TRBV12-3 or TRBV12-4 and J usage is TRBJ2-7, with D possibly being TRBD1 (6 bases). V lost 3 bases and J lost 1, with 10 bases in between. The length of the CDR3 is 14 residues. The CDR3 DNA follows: TGTGCCAGCAGTTTCTCGGACAGTTCCTACGAGCAGTACTTC. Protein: CASSFSDSSYEQYF.